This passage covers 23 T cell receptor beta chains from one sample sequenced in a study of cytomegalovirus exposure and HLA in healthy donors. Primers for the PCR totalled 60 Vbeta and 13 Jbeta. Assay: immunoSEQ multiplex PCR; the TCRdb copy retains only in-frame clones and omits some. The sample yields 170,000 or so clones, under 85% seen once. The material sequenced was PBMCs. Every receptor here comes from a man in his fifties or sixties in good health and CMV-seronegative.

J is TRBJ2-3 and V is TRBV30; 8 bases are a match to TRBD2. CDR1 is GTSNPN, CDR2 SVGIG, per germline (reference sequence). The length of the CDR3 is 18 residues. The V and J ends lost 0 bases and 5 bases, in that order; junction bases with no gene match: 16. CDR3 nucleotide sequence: TGTGCCTGGAGTGTAACCCCGAGGTGGCCAGCGGGAGAAGATACGCAGTATTTT. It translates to CAWSVTPRWPAGEDTQYF.

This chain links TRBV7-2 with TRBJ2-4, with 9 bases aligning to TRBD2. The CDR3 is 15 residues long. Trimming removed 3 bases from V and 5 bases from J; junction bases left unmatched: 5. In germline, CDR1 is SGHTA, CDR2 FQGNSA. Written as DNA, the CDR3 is TGTGCCAGCAGCTTTCTAGCGGGAAATCAAAACATTCAGTACTTC. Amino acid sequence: CASSFLAGNQNIQYF.

The CDR3 here is CALADRVNEKLFF. The CDR3, as DNA: TGTGCACTTGCGGACAGAGTTAATGAAAAACTGTTTTTT. The chain is built from TRBV28 and TRBJ1-4; possibly TRBD1 for D (6 bases). CDR3 length: 13 amino acids. CDR1 and CDR2 (germline): MDHEN, SYDVKM. The entire variable domain, with the rest obtained from reference TRBV28 and TRBJ1-4, is as follows: DVKVTQSSRYLVKRTGEKVFLECVQDMDHENMFWYRQDPGLGLRLIYFSYDVKMKEKGDIPEGYSVSREKKERFSLILESASTNQTSMYLCALADRVNEKLFFGSGTQLSVL.

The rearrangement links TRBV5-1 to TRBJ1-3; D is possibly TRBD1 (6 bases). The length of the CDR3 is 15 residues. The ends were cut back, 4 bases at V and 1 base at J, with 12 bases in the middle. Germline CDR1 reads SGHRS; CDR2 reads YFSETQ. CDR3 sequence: CASSAWGTSGNTIYF. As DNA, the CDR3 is TGCGCCAGCAGCGCCTGGGGGACATCTGGAAACACCATATATTTT.

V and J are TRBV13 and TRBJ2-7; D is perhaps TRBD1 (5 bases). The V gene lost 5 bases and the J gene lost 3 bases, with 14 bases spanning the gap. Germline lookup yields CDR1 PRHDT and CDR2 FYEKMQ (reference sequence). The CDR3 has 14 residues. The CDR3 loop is CASSTIKGVYEQYF. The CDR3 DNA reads TGTGCCAGCAGCACAATAAAAGGGGTCTACGAGCAGTACTTC.

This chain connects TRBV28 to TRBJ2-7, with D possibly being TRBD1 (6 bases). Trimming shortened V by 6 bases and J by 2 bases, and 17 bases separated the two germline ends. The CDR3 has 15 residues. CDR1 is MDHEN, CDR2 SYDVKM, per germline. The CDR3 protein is CASRPSVQGTYEQYF. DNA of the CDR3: TGTGCCAGCAGACCAAGCGTACAGGGCACCTACGAGCAGTACTTC. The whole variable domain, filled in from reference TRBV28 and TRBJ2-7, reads DVKVTQSSRYLVKRTGEKVFLECVQDMDHENMFWYRQDPGLGLRLIYFSYDVKMKEKGDIPEGYSVSREKKERFSLILESASTNQTSMYLCASRPSVQGTYEQYFGPGTRLTVT.

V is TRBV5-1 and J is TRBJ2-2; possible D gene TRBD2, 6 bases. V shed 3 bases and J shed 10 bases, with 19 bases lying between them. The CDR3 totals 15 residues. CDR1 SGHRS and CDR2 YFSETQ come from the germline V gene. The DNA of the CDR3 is TGCGCCAGCAGCTCAACGGGCGGAGGAGGGGTGGAGCTGTTTTTT. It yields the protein CASSSTGGGGVELFF.

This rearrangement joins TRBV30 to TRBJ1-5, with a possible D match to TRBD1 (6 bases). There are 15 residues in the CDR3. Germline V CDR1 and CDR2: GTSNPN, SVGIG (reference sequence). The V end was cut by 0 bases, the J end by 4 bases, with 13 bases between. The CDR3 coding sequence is TGTGCCTGGAGTGTACCCGGACAGCATAATCAGCCCCAGCATTTT. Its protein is CAWSVPGQHNQPQHF.

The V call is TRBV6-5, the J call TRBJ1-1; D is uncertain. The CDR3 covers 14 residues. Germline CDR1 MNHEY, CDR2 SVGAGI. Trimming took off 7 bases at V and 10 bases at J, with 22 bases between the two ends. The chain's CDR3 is CASKRLVRHRGAFF. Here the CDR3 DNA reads TGTGCCAGCAAGAGGCTCGTGAGGCATCGAGGAGCTTTCTTT.

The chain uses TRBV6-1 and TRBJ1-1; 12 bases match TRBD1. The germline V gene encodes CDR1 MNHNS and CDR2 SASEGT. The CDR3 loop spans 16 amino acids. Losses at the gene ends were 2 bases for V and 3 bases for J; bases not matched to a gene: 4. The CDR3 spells CASSEYGTGGYTEAFF. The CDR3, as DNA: TGTGCCAGCAGTGAATATGGGACAGGGGGCTACACTGAAGCTTTCTTT.

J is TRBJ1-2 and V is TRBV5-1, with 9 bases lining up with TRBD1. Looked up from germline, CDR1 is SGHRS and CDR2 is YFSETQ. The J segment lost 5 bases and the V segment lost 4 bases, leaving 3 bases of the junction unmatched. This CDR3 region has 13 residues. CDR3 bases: TGCGCCAGCAGCGACGGGACAGGGTATGGCTACACCTTC. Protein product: CASSDGTGYGYTF.

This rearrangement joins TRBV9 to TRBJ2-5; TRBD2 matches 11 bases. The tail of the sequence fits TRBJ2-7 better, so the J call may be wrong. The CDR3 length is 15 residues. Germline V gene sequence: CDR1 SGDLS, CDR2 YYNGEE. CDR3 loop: CASSSTSGVTYEQYF. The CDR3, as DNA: TGTGCCAGCAGCTCGACTAGCGGGGTTACCTACGAGCAGTACTTC.

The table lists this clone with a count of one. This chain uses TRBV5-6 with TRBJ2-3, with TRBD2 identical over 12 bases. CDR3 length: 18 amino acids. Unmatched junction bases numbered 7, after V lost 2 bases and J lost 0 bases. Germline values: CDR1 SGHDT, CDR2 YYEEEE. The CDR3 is CASSFKLAGGASTDTQYF. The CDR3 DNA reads TGTGCCAGCAGCTTCAAACTAGCGGGAGGCGCTAGCACAGATACGCAGTATTTT.

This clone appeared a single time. For the CDR3, the DNA is TGTGCCAGCAGCTTAGCTGCCCAGGGTGGCCGTAATTCACCCCTCCACTTT. It encodes CASSLAAQGGRNSPLHF. This sequence joins TRBV7-8 and TRBJ1-6; D may be TRBD1 (5 bases). In germline, CDR1 is SGHVS, CDR2 FQNEAQ. The CDR3 totals 17 residues. V was cut by 0 bases and J by 6 bases, with 15 bases left in between.

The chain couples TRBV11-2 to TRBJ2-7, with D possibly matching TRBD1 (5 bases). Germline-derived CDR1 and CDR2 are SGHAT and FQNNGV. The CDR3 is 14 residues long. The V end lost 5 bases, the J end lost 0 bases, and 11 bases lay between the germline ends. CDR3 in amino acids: CASSRRQSSYEQYF. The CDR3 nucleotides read TGTGCCAGCAGCCGACGACAGAGCTCCTACGAGCAGTACTTC.

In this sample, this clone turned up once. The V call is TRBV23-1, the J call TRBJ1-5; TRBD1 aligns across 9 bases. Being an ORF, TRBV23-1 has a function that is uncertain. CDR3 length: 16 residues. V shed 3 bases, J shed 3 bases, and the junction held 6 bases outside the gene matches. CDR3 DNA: TGCGCCAGCAGTCAGCCTGGGACAGGGCACAATCAGCCCCAGCATTTT. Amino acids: CASSQPGTGHNQPQHF.

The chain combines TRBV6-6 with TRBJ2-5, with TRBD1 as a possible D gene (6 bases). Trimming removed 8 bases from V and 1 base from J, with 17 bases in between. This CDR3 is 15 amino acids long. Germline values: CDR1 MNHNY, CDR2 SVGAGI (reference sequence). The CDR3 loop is CASSKGQEIQETQYF. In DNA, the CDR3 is TGTGCCAGCTCTAAGGGACAAGAGATCCAAGAGACCCAGTACTTC.

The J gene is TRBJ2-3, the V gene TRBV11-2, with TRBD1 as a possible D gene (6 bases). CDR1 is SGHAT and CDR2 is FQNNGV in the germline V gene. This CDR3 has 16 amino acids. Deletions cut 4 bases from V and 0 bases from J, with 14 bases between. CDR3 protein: CASSSDRLPSTDTQYF. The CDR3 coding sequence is TGTGCCAGCAGCTCCGACAGGTTACCTAGCACAGATACGCAGTATTTT.

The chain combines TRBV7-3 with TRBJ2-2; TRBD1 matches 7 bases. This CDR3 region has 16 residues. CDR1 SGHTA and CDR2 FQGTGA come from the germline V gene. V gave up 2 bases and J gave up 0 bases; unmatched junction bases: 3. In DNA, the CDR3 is TGTGCCAGCAGCTTAGAGACAGGGACGAACACCGGGGAGCTGTTTTTT. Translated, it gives CASSLETGTNTGELFF.

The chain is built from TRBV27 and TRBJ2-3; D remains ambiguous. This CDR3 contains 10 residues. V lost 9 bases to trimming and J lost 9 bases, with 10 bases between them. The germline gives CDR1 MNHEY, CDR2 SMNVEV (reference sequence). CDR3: CARPGPTQYF. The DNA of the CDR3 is TGTGCCAGACCTGGCCCCACGCAGTATTTT.

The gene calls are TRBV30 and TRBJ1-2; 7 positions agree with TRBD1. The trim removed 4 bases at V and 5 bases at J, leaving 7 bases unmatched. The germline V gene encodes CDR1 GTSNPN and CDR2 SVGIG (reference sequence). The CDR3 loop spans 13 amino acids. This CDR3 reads CAWTRGQLYGYTF. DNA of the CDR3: TGTGCCTGGACGCGGGGACAGCTATATGGCTACACCTTC.

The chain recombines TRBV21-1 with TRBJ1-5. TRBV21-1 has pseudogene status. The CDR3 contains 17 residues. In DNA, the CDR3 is TGTGCCAGCAGCAAAGCGGCGGGGCCCTATAGCAATCAGCCCCAGCATTTT. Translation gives CASSKAAGPYSNQPQHF.

The CDR3 protein is CASKITGGGNSNQPQHF. Written as DNA, the CDR3 is TGTGCCAGTAAGATAACAGGGGGGGGAAATAGCAATCAGCCCCAGCATTTT. The genes are TRBV19 and TRBJ1-5, with 8 bases fitting TRBD1. J gave up 0 bases and V 7 bases, and 11 bases lay outside the gene matches. Germline V CDR1 and CDR2: LNHDA, SQIVND (reference sequence). The CDR3 sequence is 17 residues long.